The 10 T cell receptor beta chains presented below share a single source sample, sequenced in a study of preoperative IRX-2 immunotherapy in early breast cancer. Treatment given: preoperative locoregional IRX-2 cytokine immunotherapy. Data came from immunoSEQ multiplex PCR; TCRdb stores just in-frame clones and leaves some out. Among around 10,000 clones, 75% to 90% were seen once, and the ten largest hold 4.5% to 7%. This material consisted of lymph node tissue, taken before IRX-2 immunotherapy. The receptors shown here come from a human donor with breast cancer.

The chain recombines TRBV28 with TRBJ1-2, with 9 bases that match TRBD1. Germline-derived CDR1 and CDR2 are MDHEN and SYDVKM. The V segment lost 5 bases and the J segment 3 bases; nucleotides outside the gene matches: 13. The CDR3 sequence is 17 residues long. CDR3 protein: CASSLRQGGGVYYGYTF. The CDR3 coding sequence is TGTGCCAGCAGTCTCCGACAGGGGGGAGGAGTTTACTATGGCTACACCTTC.

This rearrangement joins TRBV28 to TRBJ1-5; D gene ambiguous. Looked up from germline, CDR1 is MDHEN and CDR2 is SYDVKM. The CDR3 sequence is 13 residues long. The V and J ends lost 7 bases and 2 bases respectively, with 9 bases between them. The CDR3 DNA reads as TGTGCCAGCATAGCGGGCGGCAATCAGCCCCAGCATTTT. Translating gives CASIAGGNQPQHF.

CDR3 sequence (DNA): TGTGCCAGCAGCTTAAGTGGGACTAGCGGGAGAAATGAGCAGTTCTTC. Translating gives CASSLSGTSGRNEQFF. J is TRBJ2-1 and V is TRBV7-6; TRBD2 agrees at 14 bases. Unmatched junction bases numbered 4, after V lost 2 bases and J lost 7 bases. The germline CDR1 and CDR2 sequences are SGHVS and FNYEAQ. CDR3 length equals 16 residues. The whole variable domain, filled in from reference TRBV7-6 and TRBJ2-1, reads GAGVSQSPRYKVTKRGQDVALRCDPISGHVSLYWYRQALGQGPEFLTYFNYEAQQDKSGLPNDRFSAERPEGSISTLTIQRTEQRDSAMYRCASSLSGTSGRNEQFFGPGTRLTVL.

V is TRBV11-3 and J is TRBJ2-2, with 10 bases matching TRBD1. J lost 7 bases, V lost 7 bases, and 15 bases had no gene match. Germline V gene sequence: CDR1 SGHNT, CDR2 YENEEA. The CDR3 has 17 amino acids. CDR3 DNA: TGTGCCAGCAATCCGCTGACCGGGACAGGGGTTGGCGGGGAGCTGTTTTTT. Translation: CASNPLTGTGVGGELFF.

The chain recombines TRBV19 with TRBJ1-5, with 8 bases lining up with TRBD1. This CDR3 is 14 amino acids long. The trim removed 4 bases at V and 2 bases at J, leaving 1 base unmatched. Looked up from germline, CDR1 is LNHDA and CDR2 is SQIVND (reference sequence). Here the CDR3 DNA reads TGTGCCAGTAGTAAACAGGGGGGCAATCAGCCCCAGCATTTT. It translates to CASSKQGGNQPQHF.

V usage is TRBV14 and J usage is TRBJ2-7; 11 nucleotides match TRBD2. With V trimmed by 7 bases and J by 3 bases, 8 bases remained unmatched. The CDR3 sequence is 15 residues long. Germline loops: CDR1 SGHDN, CDR2 FVKESK. DNA for the CDR3: TGTGCCAGCACGGGCAGACTAGCGGGATACTACGAGCAGTACTTC. Translating it yields CASTGRLAGYYEQYF.

The chain employs TRBV5-1 and TRBJ1-2; 9 nucleotides match TRBD1. CDR1 SGHRS and CDR2 YFSETQ come from the germline V gene. J lost 6 bases, V lost 2 bases, and 5 bases had no gene match. There are 14 residues in the CDR3. CDR3 bases: TGCGCCAGCAGCTTACAGGGGGCTGAGGATGGCTACACCTTC. Amino acids: CASSLQGAEDGYTF.

The sample holds one count of this clone. This chain connects TRBV11-3 to TRBJ2-1; either TRBD1 or TRBD2 may fit D (5 bases each). Trimming took 5 bases from V and 6 from J, leaving 20 bases between them. This CDR3 region has 16 residues. Germline loops: CDR1 SGHNT, CDR2 YENEEA. CDR3 in DNA: TGTGCCAGCAGCCCGGGGCTATTGGGTCCCGGCAATGAGCAGTTCTTC. Translated: CASSPGLLGPGNEQFF.

V usage is TRBV15 and J usage is TRBJ2-7; D gene uncertain. The V gene lost 0 bases and the J gene lost 2 bases, with 8 bases spanning the gap. This CDR3 has 14 residues. CDR1 is LNHNV and CDR2 is YYDKDF in the germline V gene (reference sequence). Here the CDR3 reads CATSRDRQAYEQYF. Written as DNA, the CDR3 is TGTGCCACCAGCAGAGATCGGCAAGCCTACGAGCAGTACTTC.

The rearrangement uses TRBV11-3 and TRBJ2-1; D uncertain. With 6 bases removed from V and 3 bases from J, the gap between germline ends came to 15 bases. The CDR3 contains 15 residues. In germline, CDR1 is SGHNT, CDR2 YENEEA. The CDR3 region has the DNA TGTGCCAGCAGTCCGCTGGAGAGAGGCTACAATGAGCAGTTCTTC. Protein product: CASSPLERGYNEQFF.